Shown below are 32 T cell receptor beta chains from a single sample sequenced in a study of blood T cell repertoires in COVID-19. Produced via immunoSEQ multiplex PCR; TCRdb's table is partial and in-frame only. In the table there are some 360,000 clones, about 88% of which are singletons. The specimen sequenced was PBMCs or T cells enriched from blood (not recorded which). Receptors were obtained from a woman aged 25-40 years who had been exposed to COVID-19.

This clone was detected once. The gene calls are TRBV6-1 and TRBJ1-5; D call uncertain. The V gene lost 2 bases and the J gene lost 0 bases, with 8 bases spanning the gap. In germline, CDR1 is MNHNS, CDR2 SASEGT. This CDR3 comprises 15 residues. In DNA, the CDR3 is TGTGCCAGCAGTGAACGGGGATCTAGCAATCAGCCCCAGCATTTT. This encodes CASSERGSSNQPQHF.

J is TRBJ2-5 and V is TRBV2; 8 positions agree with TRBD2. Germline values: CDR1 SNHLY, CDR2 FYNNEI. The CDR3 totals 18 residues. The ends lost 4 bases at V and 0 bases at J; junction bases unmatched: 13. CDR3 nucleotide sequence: TGTGCCAGCAGTGCAATAGCGGGATCGACGGACCACCAAGAGACCCAGTACTTC. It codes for CASSAIAGSTDHQETQYF.

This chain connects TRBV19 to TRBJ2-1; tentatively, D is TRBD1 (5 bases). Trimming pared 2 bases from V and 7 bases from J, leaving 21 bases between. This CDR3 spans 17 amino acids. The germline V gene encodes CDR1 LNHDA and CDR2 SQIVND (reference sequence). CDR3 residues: CASSIPGGSRVGNEQFF. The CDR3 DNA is TGTGCCAGTAGTATACCGGGTGGTTCCAGGGTCGGGAATGAGCAGTTCTTC.

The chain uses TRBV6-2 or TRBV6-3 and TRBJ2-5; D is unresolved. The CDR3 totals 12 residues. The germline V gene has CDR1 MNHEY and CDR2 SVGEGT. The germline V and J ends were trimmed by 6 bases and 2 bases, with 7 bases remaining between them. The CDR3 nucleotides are TGTGCCAGCAGCCTCATTCAAGAGACCCAGTACTTC. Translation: CASSLIQETQYF.

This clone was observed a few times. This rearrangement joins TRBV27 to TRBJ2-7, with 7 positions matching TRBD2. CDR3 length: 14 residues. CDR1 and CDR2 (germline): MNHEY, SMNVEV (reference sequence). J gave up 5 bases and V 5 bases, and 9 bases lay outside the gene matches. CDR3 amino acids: CASSPRDYRHEQYF. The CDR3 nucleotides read TGTGCCAGCAGTCCTAGGGACTACCGGCACGAGCAGTACTTC.

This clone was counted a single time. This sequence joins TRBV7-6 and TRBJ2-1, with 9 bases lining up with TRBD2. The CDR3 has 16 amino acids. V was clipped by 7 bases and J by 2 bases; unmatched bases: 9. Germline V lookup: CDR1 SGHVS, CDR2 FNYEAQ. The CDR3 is CASTMEASGTYNEQFF. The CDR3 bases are TGTGCCAGCACAATGGAGGCTAGCGGGACCTACAATGAGCAGTTCTTC.

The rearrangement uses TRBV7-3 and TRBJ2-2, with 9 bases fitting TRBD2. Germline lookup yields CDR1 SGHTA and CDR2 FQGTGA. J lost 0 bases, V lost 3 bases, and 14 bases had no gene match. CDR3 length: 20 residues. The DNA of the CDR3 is TGTGCCAGCAGCTTGGGATCCGCGGTAGCGGGAGAAACGAACACCGGGGAGCTGTTTTTT. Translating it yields CASSLGSAVAGETNTGELFF.

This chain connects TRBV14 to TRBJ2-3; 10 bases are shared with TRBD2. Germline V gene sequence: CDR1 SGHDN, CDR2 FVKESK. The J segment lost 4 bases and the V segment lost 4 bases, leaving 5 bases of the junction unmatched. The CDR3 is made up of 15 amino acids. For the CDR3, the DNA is TGTGCCAGCAGCCCCGCTAGCGGGAGTCCAGATACGCAGTATTTT. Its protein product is CASSPASGSPDTQYF.

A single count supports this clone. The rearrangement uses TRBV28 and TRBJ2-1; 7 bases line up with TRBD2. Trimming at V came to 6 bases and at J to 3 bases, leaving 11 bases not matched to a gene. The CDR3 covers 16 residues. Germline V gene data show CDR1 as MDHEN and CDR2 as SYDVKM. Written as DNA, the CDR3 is TGTGCCAGCAGCTTTTGGGGGGGTAAAGACTACAATGAGCAGTTCTTC. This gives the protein CASSFWGGKDYNEQFF.

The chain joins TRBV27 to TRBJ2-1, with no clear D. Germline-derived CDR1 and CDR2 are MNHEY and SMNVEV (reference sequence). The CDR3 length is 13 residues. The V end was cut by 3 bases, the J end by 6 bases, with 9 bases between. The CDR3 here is CASSFGLFNEQFF. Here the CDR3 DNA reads TGTGCCAGCAGTTTTGGCCTGTTCAATGAGCAGTTCTTC.

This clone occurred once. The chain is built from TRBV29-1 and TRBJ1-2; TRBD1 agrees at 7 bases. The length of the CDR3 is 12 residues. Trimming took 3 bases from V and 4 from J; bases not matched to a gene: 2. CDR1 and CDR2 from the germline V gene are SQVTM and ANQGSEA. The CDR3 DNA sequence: TGCAGCGTTGAGCCAGGGGGCTATGGCTACACCTTC. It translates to CSVEPGGYGYTF.

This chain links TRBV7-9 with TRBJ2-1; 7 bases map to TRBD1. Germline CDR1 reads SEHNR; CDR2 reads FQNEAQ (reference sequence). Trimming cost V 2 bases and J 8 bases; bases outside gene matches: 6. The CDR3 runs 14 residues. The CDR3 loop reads CASSLFGQDYEQFF. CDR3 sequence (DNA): TGTGCCAGCAGCTTATTCGGACAGGACTATGAGCAGTTCTTC.

The CDR3 loop is CATSPLLVSSPLHF. The CDR3, as DNA: TGTGCCACCAGCCCCCTATTGGTCTCTTCACCCCTCCACTTT. This chain links TRBV15 with TRBJ1-6; D gene ambiguous. Germline CDR1 is LNHNV and CDR2 is YYDKDF (reference sequence). The CDR3 length is 14 residues. V gave up 5 bases and J gave up 9 bases, with 14 bases separating them.

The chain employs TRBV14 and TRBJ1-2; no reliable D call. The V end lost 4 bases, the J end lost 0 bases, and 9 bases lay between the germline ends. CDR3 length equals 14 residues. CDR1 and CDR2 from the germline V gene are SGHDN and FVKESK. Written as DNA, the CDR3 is TGTGCCAGCAGCCGTGGCGGGACTAACTATGGCTACACCTTC. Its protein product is CASSRGGTNYGYTF.

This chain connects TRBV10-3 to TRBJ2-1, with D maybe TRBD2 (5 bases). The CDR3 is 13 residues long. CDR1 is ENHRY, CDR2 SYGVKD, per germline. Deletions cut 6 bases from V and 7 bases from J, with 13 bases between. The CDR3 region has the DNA TGTGCCATCAGCCGGAATGGGGAGAATGAGCAGTTCTTC. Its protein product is CAISRNGENEQFF.

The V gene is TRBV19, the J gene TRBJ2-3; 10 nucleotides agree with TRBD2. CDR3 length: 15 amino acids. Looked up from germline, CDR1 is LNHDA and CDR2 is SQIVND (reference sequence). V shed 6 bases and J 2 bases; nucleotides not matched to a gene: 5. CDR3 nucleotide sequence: TGTGCCAGTAGGCGGACTAGCGGAATCACAGATACGCAGTATTTT. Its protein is CASRRTSGITDTQYF.

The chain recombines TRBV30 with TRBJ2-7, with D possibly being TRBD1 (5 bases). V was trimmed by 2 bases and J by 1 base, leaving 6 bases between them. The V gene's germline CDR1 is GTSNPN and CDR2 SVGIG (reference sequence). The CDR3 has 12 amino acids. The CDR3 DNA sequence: TGTGCCTGGAGTAGGGGTTCCTACGAGCAGTACTTC. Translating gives CAWSRGSYEQYF.

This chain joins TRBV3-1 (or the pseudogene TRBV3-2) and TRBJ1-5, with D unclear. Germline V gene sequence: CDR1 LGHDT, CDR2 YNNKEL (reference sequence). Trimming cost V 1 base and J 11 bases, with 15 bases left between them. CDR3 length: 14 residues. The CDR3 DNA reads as TGTGCCAGCAGCCAAGGGTCCGGCCTCCAGGCCCAGCATTTT. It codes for CASSQGSGLQAQHF.

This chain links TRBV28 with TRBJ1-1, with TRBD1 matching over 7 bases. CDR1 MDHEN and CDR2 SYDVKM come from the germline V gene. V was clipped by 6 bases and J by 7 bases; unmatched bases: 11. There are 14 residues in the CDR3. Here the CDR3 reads CASREVDRVGEAFF. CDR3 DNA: TGTGCCAGCAGGGAAGTCGACAGGGTGGGTGAAGCTTTCTTT.

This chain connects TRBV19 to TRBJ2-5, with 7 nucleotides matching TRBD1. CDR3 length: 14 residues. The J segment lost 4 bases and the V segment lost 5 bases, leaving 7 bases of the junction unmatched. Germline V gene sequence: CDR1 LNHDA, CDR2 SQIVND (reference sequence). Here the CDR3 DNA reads TGTGCCAGTAGTCCCCCCAGGGGGATAGAGACCCAGTACTTC. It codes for CASSPPRGIETQYF.

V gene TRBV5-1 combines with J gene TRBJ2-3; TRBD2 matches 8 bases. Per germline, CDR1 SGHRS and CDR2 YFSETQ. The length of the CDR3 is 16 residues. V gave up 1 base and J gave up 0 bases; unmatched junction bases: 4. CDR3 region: CASSLWASGSTDTQYF. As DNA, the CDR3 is TGCGCCAGCAGCTTGTGGGCTAGCGGGAGCACAGATACGCAGTATTTT.

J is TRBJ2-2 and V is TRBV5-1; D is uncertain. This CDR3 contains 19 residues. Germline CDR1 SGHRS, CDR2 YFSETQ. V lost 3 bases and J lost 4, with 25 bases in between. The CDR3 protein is CASSYLNPLPSASTGELFF. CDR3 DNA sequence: TGCGCCAGCAGCTACCTCAACCCCCTTCCAAGCGCGAGCACCGGGGAGCTGTTTTTT.

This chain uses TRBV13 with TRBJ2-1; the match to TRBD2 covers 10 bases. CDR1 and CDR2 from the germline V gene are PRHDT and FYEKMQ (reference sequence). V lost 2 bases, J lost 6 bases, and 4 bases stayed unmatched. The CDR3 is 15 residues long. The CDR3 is CASSLTSGIPNEQFF. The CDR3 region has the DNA TGTGCCAGCAGCTTAACTAGCGGGATCCCCAATGAGCAGTTCTTC.

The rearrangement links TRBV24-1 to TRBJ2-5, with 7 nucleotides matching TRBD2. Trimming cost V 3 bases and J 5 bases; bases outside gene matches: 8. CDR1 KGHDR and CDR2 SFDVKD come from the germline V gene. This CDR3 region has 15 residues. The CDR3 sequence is CATSDGLAAGETQYF. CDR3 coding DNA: TGTGCCACCAGTGATGGGCTAGCGGCGGGGGAGACCCAGTACTTC.

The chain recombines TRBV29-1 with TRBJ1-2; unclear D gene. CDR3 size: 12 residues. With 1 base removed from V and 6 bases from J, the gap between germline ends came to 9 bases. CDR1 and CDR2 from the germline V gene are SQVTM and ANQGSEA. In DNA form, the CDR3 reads TGCAGCGTTGAAGGGAGGGAAAATGGCTACACCTTC. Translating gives CSVEGRENGYTF. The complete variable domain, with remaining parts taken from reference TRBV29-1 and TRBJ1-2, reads SAVISQKPSRDICQRGTSLTIQCQVDSQVTMMFWYRQQPGQSLTLIATANQGSEATYESGFVIDKFPISRPNLTFSTLTVSNMSPEDSSIYLCSVEGRENGYTFGSGTRLTVV.

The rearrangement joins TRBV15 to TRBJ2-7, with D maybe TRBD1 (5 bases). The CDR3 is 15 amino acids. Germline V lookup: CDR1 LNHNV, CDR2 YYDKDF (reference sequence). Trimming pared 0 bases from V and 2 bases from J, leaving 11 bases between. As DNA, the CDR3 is TGTGCCACCAGCAGAGAAGGGGCTGACACCTACGAGCAGTACTTC. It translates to CATSREGADTYEQYF.

The CDR3 nucleotides read TGCAGCTTCAGGGGGAATACCGGGGAGCTGTTTTTT. Protein sequence: CSFRGNTGELFF. The chain is built from TRBV29-1 and TRBJ2-2; 7 bases match TRBD1. V was clipped by 8 bases and J by 5 bases; unmatched bases: 5. CDR3 length: 12 residues. The germline V gene has CDR1 SQVTM and CDR2 ANQGSEA.

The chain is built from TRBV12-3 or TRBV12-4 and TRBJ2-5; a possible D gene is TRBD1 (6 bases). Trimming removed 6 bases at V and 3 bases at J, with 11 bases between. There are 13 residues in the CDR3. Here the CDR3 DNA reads TGTGCCAGCAGCTTGGGGGACAAAGAGACCCAGTACTTC. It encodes CASSLGDKETQYF.

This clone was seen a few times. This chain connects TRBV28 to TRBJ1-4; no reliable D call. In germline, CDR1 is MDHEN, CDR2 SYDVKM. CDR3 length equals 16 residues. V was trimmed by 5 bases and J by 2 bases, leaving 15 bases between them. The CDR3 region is CASSPRFQKTNEKLFF. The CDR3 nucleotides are TGTGCCAGCAGTCCTCGATTTCAGAAGACTAATGAAAAACTGTTTTTT.

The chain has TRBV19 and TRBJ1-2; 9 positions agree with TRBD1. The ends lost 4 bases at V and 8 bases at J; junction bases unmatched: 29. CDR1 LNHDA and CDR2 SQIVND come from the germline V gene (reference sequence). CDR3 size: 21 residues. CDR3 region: CASSRALLPLLTQQGAGGYTF. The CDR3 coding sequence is TGTGCCAGTAGTAGGGCCCTACTACCACTCCTAACACAACAGGGGGCCGGCGGCTACACCTTC.

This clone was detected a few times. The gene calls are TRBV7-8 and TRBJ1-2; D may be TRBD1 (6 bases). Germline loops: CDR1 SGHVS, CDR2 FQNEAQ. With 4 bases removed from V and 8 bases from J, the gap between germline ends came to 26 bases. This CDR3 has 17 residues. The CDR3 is CASSSKLSGTRALGYTF. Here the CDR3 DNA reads TGTGCCAGCAGCTCTAAACTTTCCGGGACACGCGCTTTAGGCTACACCTTC.

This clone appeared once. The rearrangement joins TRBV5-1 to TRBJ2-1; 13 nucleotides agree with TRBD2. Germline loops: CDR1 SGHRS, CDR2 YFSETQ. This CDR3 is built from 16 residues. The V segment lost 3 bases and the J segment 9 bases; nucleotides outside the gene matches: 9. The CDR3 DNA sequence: TGCGCCAGCAGCTCCCCCGAACGACTAGCGGGAGGTGAGCAGTTCTTC. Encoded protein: CASSSPERLAGGEQFF.